This TCR beta chain was obtained from a study of CD8+ T cells in alopecia areata. Study information: In an open-label trial, patients got 5 to 10 mg tofacitinib twice daily. The drug, tofacitinib, lasted 6 to 18 months, followed by 6 months off drug.

The CDR3 sequence is 14 residues long. Germline CDR1 MNHEY, CDR2 SMNVEV (reference sequence). After removal of 3 bases from V and 5 bases from J, the junction contained 3 bases not matched to a gene. As regards this clone: Its antigen is still unknown.

Findings of the study overall: Association of baseline CD8+ expansion with response is uncertain owing to one nonresponder.

The treatment: oral pan-JAK inhibitor, 5-10 mg twice daily. The authors extracted RNA and reverse transcribed it into cDNA as the sequencing template. The table came from immunoSEQ multiplex PCR; TCRdb's copy has only in-frame clones and leaves some out. The sample contains more than 95,000 clones, around 86% of which appear only once. Sequenced here: CD8+ T cells sorted from blood, sampled at week 34, from a patient treated with tofacitinib. The chain has TRBV27 and TRBJ2-7, with TRBD1 matching 11 bases. The clonotype comes from a human donor with alopecia areata. The chain's CDR3 is CASSFGQGAHEQYF. The CDR3 nucleotides read TGTGCCAGCAGTTTCGGACAGGGGGCCCACGAGCAGTACTTC.